The next 11 T cell receptor beta chains were all read from a single sample in a study of response to subunit inactivated influenza vaccine. TCRdb independently ran MiXCR on the RT-PCR reads; one entry per CDR3 protein. The sample carries some 480,000 distinct CDR3 sequences, 10% to 11% recorded once. Material: PBMCs from blood, obtained 35 to 45 days after vaccination. Receptors originate from a man between 50 and 59 years old who received an inactivated influenza vaccine.

This clonotype was detected many times. The chain joins TRBV7-2 to TRBJ2-1; 10 bases are a match to TRBD1. V gave up 6 bases and J gave up 9 bases; unmatched junction bases: 8. The CDR3 length is 14 residues. Per germline, CDR1 SGHTA and CDR2 FQGNSA. CDR3 residues: CASRTGTGVGEQFF. The CDR3 region has the DNA TGTGCCAGCAGGACCGGGACAGGGGTGGGTGAGCAGTTCTTC. The entire variable domain, with the rest obtained from reference TRBV7-2 and TRBJ2-1, is as follows: GAGVSQSPSNKVTEKGKDVELRCDPISGHTALYWYRQSLGQGLEFLIYFQGNSAPDKSGLPSDRFSAERTGGSVSTLTIQRTQQEDSAVYLCASRTGTGVGEQFFGPGTRLTVL.

The rearrangement joins TRBV4-2 to TRBJ2-2; the match to TRBD1 covers 8 bases. V was clipped by 2 bases and J by 2 bases; unmatched bases: 4. The CDR3 is 16 residues long. The germline V gene has CDR1 LGHNA and CDR2 YNFKEQ. The CDR3 DNA reads TGTGCCAGCAGCCAACCATCAGGGGGCAACACCGGGGAGCTGTTTTTT. It yields the protein CASSQPSGGNTGELFF.

The chain links TRBV2 to TRBJ2-1, with 13 bases identical to TRBD2. The CDR3 has 16 amino acids. Unmatched junction bases numbered 8, after V lost 6 bases and J lost 6 bases. Germline CDR1 SNHLY, CDR2 FYNNEI. CDR3 nucleotide sequence: TGTGCCAGCAGGAGAAGACTAGCGGGAGGCTCCAATGAGCAGTTCTTC. Translation gives CASRRRLAGGSNEQFF.

This clonotype was detected a few times. The V and J genes are TRBV5-1 and TRBJ2-7; D is undetermined. The CDR3 is 12 amino acids. The V gene lost 2 bases and the J gene lost 5 bases, with 8 bases spanning the gap. From germline, CDR1 is SGHRS and CDR2 YFSETQ. In DNA, the CDR3 is TGCGCCAGCAGCTTTGTCGGGCACGAGCAGTACTTC. Amino acid sequence: CASSFVGHEQYF.

In its sample, this clonotype was seen many times. V and J are TRBV5-1 and TRBJ2-2; D may correspond to TRBD1 or TRBD2 (5 bases each). The CDR3 is 16 residues long. Germline V lookup: CDR1 SGHRS, CDR2 YFSETQ. V lost 1 base and J 5 bases, leaving 15 bases between the germline ends. CDR3: CASSLRGTRSTGELFF. CDR3 DNA sequence: TGCGCCAGCAGCTTGCGAGGGACGAGAAGTACCGGGGAGCTGTTTTTT. The whole variable domain, remainder taken from reference TRBV5-1 and TRBJ2-2, is KAGVTQTPRYLIKTRGQQVTLSCSPISGHRSVSWYQQTPGQGLQFLFEYFSETQRNKGNFPGRFSGRQFSNSRSEMNVSTLELGDSALYLCASSLRGTRSTGELFFGEGSRLTVL.

The gene calls are TRBV7-9 and TRBJ2-7; 7 bases are a match to TRBD2. Per germline, CDR1 SEHNR and CDR2 FQNEAQ (reference sequence). This CDR3 has 16 amino acids. The junction had 8 bases not matched to a gene; V was cut back by 0 bases and J by 3 bases. The CDR3 here is CASSLAGEGTNYEQYF. The CDR3 bases are TGTGCCAGCAGCTTAGCAGGGGAGGGGACCAACTACGAGCAGTACTTC.

This clonotype was detected only a few times. V is TRBV6-5 and J is TRBJ2-3; 7 nucleotides align to TRBD2. The length of the CDR3 is 16 residues. Germline trimming cut 2 bases from V and 4 bases from J; bases unmatched to any gene: 9. Per germline, CDR1 MNHEY and CDR2 SVGAGI. In DNA, the CDR3 is TGTGCCAGCAGTTACGGGCCGGGAGGTATCGCAGATACGCAGTATTTT. Its protein product is CASSYGPGGIADTQYF.

This clonotype occurred a few times. The rearrangement joins TRBV12-3 or TRBV12-4 to TRBJ1-3; no firm D call. The CDR3 runs 14 residues. Trimming took off 5 bases at V and 0 bases at J, with 8 bases between the two ends. CDR3 in amino acids: CASSHGRSGNTIYF. In DNA form, the CDR3 reads TGTGCCAGCAGTCACGGCCGCTCTGGAAACACCATATATTTT.

The chain uses TRBV20-1 and TRBJ1-5, with D unclear. CDR1 is DFQATT, CDR2 SNEGSKA, per germline (reference sequence). The CDR3 covers 13 residues. Trimming cost V 3 bases and J 6 bases, with 12 bases left between them. CDR3 sequence reads: CSASLGPSQPQHF. The CDR3 bases are TGCAGTGCTAGTTTAGGGCCCAGTCAGCCCCAGCATTTT.

The genes are TRBV5-1 and TRBJ1-1; 7 bases are a match to TRBD1. V shed 4 bases, J shed 3 bases, and the junction held 12 bases outside the gene matches. Germline V gene sequence: CDR1 SGHRS, CDR2 YFSETQ. This CDR3 has 16 amino acids. The CDR3 region is CASSQFDRVEDTEAFF. CDR3 DNA sequence: TGCGCCAGCAGCCAATTTGACAGGGTGGAGGACACTGAAGCTTTCTTT.

The chain recombines TRBV20-1 with TRBJ1-1; 8 bases line up with TRBD1. V was clipped by 1 base and J by 6 bases; unmatched bases: 13. CDR1 and CDR2 (germline): DFQATT, SNEGSKA (reference sequence). This CDR3 has 16 residues. The CDR3 DNA follows: TGCAGTGCTAGAGTGAGGACAGGGTTTAAGAAGGCTGAAGCTTTCTTT. Protein sequence: CSARVRTGFKKAEAFF.